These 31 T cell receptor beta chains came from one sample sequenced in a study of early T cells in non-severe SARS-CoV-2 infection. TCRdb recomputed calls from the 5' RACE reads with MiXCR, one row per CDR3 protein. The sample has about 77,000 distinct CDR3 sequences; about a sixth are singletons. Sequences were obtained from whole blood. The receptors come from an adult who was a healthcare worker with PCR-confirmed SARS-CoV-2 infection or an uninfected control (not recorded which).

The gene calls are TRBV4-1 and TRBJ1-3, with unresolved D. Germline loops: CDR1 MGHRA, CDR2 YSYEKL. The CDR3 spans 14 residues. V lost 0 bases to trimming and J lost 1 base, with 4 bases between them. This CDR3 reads CASSQESSGNTIYF. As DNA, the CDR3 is TGCGCCAGCAGCCAAGAAAGTTCTGGAAACACCATATATTTT.

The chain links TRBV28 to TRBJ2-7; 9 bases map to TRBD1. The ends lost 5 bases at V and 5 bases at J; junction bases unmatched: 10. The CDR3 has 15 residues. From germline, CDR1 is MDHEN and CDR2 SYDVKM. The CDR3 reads CASSPPRDRDNEQYF. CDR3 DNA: TGTGCCAGCAGTCCCCCCCGGGACAGGGATAACGAGCAGTACTTC.

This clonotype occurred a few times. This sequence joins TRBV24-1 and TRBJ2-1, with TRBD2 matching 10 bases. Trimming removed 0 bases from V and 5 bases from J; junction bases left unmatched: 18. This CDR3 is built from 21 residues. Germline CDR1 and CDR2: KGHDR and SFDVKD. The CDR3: CATSDLRTDTKTSGTNNEQFF. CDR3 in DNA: TGTGCCACCAGTGATTTGCGGACTGATACAAAAACTAGCGGGACCAACAATGAGCAGTTCTTC.

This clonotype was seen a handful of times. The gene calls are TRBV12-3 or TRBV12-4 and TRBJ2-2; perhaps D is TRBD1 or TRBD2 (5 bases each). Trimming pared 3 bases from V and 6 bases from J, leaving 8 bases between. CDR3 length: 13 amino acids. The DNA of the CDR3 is TGTGCCAGCAGTTTTCTGGGACCCGGGGAGCTGTTTTTT. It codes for CASSFLGPGELFF.

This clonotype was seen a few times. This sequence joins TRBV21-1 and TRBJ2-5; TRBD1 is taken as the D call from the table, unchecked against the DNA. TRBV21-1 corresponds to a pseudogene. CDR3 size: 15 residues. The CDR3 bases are TGTGCCAGCAGCAGTAGGACAGGGAGGATGGAGACCCAGTACTTC. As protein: CASSSRTGRMETQYF.

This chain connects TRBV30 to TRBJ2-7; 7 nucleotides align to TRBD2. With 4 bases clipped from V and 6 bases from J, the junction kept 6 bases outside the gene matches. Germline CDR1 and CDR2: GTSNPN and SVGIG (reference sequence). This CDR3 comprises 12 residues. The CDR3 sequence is CAWNPGTIEQYF. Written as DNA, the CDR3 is TGTGCCTGGAATCCCGGGACTATCGAGCAGTACTTC.

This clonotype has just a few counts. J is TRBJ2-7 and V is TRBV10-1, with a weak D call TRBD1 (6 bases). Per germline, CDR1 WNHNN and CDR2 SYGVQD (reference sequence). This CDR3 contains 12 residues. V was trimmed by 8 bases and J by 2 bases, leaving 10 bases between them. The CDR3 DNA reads TGCGCCAGCCCCACAGGGCCCTACGAGCAGTACTTC. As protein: CASPTGPYEQYF.

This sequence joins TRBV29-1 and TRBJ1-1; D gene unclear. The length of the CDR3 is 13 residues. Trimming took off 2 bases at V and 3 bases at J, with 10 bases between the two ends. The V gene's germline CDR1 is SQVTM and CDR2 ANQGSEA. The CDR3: CSVESGDYTEAFF. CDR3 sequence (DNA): TGCAGCGTTGAATCCGGGGATTACACTGAAGCTTTCTTT.

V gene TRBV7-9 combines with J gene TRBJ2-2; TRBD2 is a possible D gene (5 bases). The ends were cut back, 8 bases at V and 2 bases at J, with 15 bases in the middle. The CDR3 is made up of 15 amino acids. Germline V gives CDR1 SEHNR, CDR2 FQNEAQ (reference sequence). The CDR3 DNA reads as TGTGCCAGCCCACGGTGGACGGGAAACACCGGGGAGCTGTTTTTT. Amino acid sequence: CASPRWTGNTGELFF.

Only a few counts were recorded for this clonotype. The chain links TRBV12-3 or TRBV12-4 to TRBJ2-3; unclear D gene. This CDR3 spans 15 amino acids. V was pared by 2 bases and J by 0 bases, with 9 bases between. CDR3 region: CASSLRAASTDTQYF. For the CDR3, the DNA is TGTGCCAGCAGTTTACGGGCAGCTAGCACAGATACGCAGTATTTT.

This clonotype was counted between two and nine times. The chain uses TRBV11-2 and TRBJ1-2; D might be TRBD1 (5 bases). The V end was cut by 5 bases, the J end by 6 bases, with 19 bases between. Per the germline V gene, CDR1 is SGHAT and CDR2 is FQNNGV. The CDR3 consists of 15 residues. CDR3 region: CASSAPPPGWNGYTF. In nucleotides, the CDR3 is TGTGCCAGCAGCGCCCCCCCCCCAGGGTGGAATGGCTACACCTTC.

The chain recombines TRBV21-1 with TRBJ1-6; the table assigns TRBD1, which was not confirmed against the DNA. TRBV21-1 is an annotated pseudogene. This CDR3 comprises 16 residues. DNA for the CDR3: TGTGCCAGCAGCAAGCCTCGAGGGGGGGATAATTCACCCCTCCACTTT. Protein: CASSKPRGGDNSPLHF.

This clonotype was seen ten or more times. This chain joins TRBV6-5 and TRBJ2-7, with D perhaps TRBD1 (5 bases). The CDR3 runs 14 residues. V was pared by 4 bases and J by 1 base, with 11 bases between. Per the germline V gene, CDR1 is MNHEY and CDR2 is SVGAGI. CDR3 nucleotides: TGTGCCAGCAGTTTCGCCGACAGTTCCTACGAGCAGTACTTC. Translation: CASSFADSSYEQYF.

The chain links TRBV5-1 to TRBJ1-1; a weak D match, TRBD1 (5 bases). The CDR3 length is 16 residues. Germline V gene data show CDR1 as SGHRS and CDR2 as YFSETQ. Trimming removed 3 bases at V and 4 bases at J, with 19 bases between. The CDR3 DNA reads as TGCGCCAGCAGCTATGGGGCCAGGGTGCGCCCCACTGAAGCTTTCTTT. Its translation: CASSYGARVRPTEAFF.

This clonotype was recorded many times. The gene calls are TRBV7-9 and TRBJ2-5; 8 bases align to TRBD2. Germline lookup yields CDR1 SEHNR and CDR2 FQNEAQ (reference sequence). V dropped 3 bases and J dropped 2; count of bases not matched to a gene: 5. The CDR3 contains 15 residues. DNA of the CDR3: TGTGCCAGCAGCTTGAATAGCGGGATACAAGAGACCCAGTACTTC. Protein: CASSLNSGIQETQYF.

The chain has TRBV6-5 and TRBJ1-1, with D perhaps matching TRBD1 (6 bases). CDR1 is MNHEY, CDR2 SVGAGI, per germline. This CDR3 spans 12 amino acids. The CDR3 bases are TGTGTCGCGGCAGGGGTGAACACTGAAGCTTTCTTT. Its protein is CVAAGVNTEAFF.

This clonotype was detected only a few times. DNA for the CDR3: TGTGCCAGCAGCTTAGCCCTCCGACTAGCGGCAAACACCGGGGAGCTGTTTTTT. It encodes CASSLALRLAANTGELFF. The chain links TRBV7-6 to TRBJ2-2, with 9 bases identical to TRBD2. Germline lookup yields CDR1 SGHVS and CDR2 FNYEAQ. The CDR3 has 18 residues. The trim removed 0 bases at V and 2 bases at J, leaving 7 bases unmatched.

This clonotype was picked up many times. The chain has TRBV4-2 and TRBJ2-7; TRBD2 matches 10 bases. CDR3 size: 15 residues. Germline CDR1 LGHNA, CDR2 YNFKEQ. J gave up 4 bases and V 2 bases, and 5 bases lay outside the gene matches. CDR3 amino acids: CASSQRAGGYYEQYF. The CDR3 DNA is TGTGCCAGCAGCCAACGAGCGGGAGGGTATTACGAGCAGTACTTC.

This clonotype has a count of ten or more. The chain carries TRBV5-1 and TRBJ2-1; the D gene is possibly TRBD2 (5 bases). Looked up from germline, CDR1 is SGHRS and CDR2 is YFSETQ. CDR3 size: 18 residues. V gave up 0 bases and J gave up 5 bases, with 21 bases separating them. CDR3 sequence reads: CASSLAGGRASPNNEQFF. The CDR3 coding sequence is TGCGCCAGCAGCTTGGCCGGCGGTAGGGCTAGCCCTAACAATGAGCAGTTCTTC.

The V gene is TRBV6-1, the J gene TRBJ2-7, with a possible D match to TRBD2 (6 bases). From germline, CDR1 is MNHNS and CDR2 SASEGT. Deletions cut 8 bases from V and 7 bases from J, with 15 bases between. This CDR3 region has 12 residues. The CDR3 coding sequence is TGTGCCAGCCTTGGGACTCCGGGGGAGCAGTACTTC. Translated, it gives CASLGTPGEQYF.

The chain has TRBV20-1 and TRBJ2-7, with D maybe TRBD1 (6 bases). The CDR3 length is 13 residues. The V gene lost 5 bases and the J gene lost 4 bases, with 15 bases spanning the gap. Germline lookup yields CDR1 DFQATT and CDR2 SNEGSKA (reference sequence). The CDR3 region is CSAFQDRPYEQYF. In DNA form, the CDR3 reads TGCAGTGCTTTCCAGGACAGACCTTACGAGCAGTACTTC.

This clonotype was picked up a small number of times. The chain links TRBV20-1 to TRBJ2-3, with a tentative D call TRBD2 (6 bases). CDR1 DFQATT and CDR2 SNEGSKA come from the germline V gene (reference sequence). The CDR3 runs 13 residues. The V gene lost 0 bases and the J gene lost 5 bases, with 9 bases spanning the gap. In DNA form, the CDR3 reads TGCAGTGCTAGAGATCCGGGAGTAGATACGCAGTATTTT. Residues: CSARDPGVDTQYF.

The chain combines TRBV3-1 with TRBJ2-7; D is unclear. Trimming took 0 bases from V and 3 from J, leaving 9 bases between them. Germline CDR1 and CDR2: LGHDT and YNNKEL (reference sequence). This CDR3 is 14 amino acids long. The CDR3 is CASSQDNLSYEQYF. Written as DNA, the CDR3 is TGTGCCAGCAGCCAAGATAATTTAAGCTACGAGCAGTACTTC.

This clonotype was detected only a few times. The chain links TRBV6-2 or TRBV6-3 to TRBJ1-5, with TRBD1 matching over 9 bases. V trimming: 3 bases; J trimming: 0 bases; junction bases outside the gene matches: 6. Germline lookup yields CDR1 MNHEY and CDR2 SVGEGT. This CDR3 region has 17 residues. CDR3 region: CASSYQGTGYSNQPQHF. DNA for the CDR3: TGTGCCAGCAGTTATCAAGGGACAGGGTATAGCAATCAGCCCCAGCATTTT.

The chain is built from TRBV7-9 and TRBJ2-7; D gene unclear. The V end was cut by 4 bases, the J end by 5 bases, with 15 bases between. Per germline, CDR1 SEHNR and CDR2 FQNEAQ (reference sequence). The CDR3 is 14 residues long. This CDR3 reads CASSSPGWRNEQYF. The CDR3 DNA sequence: TGTGCCAGCAGCTCTCCCGGGTGGCGGAACGAGCAGTACTTC.

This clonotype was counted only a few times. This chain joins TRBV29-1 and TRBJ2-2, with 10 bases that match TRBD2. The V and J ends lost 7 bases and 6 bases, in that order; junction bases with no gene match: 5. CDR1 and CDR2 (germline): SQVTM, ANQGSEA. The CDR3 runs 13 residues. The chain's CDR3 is CSAGLAIAGELFF. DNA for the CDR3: TGCAGCGCGGGACTAGCGATCGCCGGGGAGCTGTTTTTT.

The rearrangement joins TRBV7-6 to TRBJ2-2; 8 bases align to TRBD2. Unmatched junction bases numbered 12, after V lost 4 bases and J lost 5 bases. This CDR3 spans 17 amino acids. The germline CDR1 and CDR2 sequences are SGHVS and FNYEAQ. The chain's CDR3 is CASSSIPSGGGTGELFF. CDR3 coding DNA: TGTGCCAGCAGCTCCATCCCCAGCGGGGGAGGGACCGGGGAGCTGTTTTTT.

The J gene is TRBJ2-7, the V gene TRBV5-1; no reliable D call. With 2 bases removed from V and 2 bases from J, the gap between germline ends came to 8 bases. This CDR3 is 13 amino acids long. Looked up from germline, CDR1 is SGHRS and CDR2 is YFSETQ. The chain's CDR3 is CASSFPGAYEQYF. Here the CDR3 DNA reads TGCGCCAGCAGCTTCCCGGGCGCCTACGAGCAGTACTTC. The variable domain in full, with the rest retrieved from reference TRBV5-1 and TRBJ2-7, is KAGVTQTPRYLIKTRGQQVTLSCSPISGHRSVSWYQQTPGQGLQFLFEYFSETQRNKGNFPGRFSGRQFSNSRSEMNVSTLELGDSALYLCASSFPGAYEQYFGPGTRLTVT.

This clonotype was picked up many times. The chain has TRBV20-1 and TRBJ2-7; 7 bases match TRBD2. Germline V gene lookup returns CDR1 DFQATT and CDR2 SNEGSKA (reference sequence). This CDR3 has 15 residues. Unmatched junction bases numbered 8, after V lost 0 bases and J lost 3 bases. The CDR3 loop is CSARDPTSSNYEQYF. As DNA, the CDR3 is TGCAGTGCTAGAGATCCGACTAGCTCTAACTACGAGCAGTACTTC.

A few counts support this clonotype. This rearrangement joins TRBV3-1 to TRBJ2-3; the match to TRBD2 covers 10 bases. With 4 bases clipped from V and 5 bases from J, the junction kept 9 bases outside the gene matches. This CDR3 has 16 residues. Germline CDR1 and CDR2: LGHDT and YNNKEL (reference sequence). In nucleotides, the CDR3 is TGTGCCAGCAGCCTACTCACTAGCGGGGCCCGAGATACGCAGTATTTT. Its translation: CASSLLTSGARDTQYF.

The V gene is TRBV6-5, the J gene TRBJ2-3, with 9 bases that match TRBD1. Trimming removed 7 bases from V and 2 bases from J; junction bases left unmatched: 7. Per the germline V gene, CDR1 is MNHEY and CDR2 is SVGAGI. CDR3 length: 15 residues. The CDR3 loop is CASTLDRGDTDTQYF. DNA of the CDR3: TGTGCCAGCACCTTGGACAGGGGAGACACAGATACGCAGTATTTT.